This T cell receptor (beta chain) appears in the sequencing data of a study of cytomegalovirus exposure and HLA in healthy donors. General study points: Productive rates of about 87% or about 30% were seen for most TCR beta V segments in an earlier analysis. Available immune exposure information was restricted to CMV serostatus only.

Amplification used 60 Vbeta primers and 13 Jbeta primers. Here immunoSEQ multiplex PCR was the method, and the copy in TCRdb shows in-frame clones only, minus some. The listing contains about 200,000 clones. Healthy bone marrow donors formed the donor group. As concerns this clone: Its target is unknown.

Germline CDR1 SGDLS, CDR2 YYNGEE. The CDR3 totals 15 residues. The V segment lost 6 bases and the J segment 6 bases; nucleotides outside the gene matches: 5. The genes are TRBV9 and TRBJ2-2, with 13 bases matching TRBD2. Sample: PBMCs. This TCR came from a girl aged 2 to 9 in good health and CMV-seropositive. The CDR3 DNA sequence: TGTGCCAGCACGACTAGCGGGGGGTTCTCCGGGGAGCTGTTTTTT. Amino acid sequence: CASTTSGGFSGELFF.